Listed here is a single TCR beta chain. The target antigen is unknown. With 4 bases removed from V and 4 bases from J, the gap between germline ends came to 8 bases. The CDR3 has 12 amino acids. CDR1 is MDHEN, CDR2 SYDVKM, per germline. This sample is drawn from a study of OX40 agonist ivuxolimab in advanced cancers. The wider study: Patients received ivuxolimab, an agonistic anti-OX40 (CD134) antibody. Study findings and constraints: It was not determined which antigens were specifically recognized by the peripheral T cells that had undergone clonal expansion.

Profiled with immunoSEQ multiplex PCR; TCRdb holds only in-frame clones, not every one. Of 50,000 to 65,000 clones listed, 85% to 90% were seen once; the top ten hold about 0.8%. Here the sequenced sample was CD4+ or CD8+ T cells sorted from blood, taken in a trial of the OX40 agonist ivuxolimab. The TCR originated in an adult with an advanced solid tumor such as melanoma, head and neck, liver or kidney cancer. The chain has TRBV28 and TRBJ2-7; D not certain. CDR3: CASSSTLYEQYF. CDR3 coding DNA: TGTGCCAGCAGTTCAACCCTATACGAGCAGTACTTC.